Included here is one T cell receptor beta chain sequence, with context. What it recognizes is unknown. V dropped 4 bases and J dropped 6; count of bases not matched to a gene: 6. The CDR3 runs to 14 residues. The germline V gene encodes CDR1 GTSNPN and CDR2 SVGIG (reference sequence). These data are taken from a study of cytomegalovirus exposure and HLA in healthy donors. Study-wide context: Approximately 190 million T cells yielded roughly 100 million unique TCR beta sequences, as an earlier analysis found.

Study-wide points: The study recorded about 160 TCR beta chains that were cytomegalovirus-associated. Despite most TCR sequences being rare, some public TCRs occurred in many donors.

The PCR used 60 Vbeta and 13 Jbeta primers. The protocol was immunoSEQ multiplex PCR, while the TCRdb copy is restricted to in-frame clones and leaves out a portion. The sample lists about 160,000 clones, 65% to 90% seen once, with about 11% in the top ten. This TCR derives from a man between 50 and 59 years old in good health and CMV-seropositive. Material: PBMCs. This rearrangement joins TRBV30 to TRBJ1-6; 7 bases agree with TRBD1. CDR3 sequence: CAWMGQTFNSPLHF. For the CDR3, the DNA is TGTGCCTGGATGGGACAGACATTTAATTCACCCCTCCACTTT.